Listed below are T cell receptor beta chains from one sample, sequenced in a study of T cell clones after liver transplantation. TCRdb keeps only in-frame clones here, not all; method: immunoSEQ multiplex PCR. Of roughly 97,000 clones in the sample, roughly four fifths were seen once. The sequenced sample was CD4+ T cells from blood, obtained before liver transplant. Source of these receptors: a human donor who received a liver transplant. Both conserved end residues are part of each CDR3. The D gene is left open where the match is weak. Not every row has a clone size; where given, it reads once, few, many or a size class.

>TRBV4-2|TRBJ1-5|few|NA
CASSQDRIAGGGNQPQHF
TGTGCCAGCAGCCAAGATCGAATTGCGGGTGGGGGCAATCAGCCCCAGCATTTT
>TRBV5-4|TRBJ1-2|NA|TRBD1
CASSSQGVHGYTF
TGTGCCAGCAGCTCTCAGGGGGTTCATGGCTACACCTTC
>TRBV5-1|TRBJ1-2|NA|TRBD1
CASSLGQGSNGYTF
TGCGCCAGCAGCTTGGGACAGGGTTCCAATGGCTACACCTTC
>TRBV5-1|TRBJ1-1|few|NA
CASSLAMRVNAEAFF
TGCGCCAGCAGCTTGGCCATGAGGGTGAACGCTGAAGCTTTCTTT
>TRBV5-1|TRBJ2-3|NA|NA
CASSLSDTQYF
TGCGCCAGCAGCTTATCAGATACGCAGTATTTT
>TRBV10-2|TRBJ2-7|once|NA
CASSVAHEQYF
TGCGCCAGCAGTGTAGCCCACGAGCAGTACTTC
>TRBV7-2|TRBJ1-2|NA|NA
CASSFGGLSYGYTF
TGTGCCAGCAGCTTCGGGGGGCTGAGCTATGGCTACACCTTC
>TRBV10-2|TRBJ2-7|few|TRBD1
CASRTGTGTYEQYF
TGCGCCAGCAGAACCGGGACAGGGACCTACGAGCAGTACTTC
>TRBV7-3|TRBJ2-1|few|TRBD2
CASSPSLLAGRNNEQFF
TGTGCCAGCAGCCCCTCTTTACTAGCGGGGAGAAACAATGAGCAGTTCTTC
>TRBV2|TRBJ1-5|once|TRBD1
CASSGQGSANQPQHF
TGTGCCAGCAGTGGACAGGGATCAGCGAATCAGCCCCAGCATTTT
>TRBV7-2|TRBJ2-5|NA|TRBD1
CASSTPGQGKETQYF
TGTGCCAGCAGCACACCGGGACAGGGGAAAGAGACCCAGTACTTC
>TRBV4-1|TRBJ2-4|NA|TRBD1
CASSQVDRGVTKNIQYF
TGCGCCAGCAGCCAAGTTGACAGGGGTGTGACCAAAAACATTCAGTACTTC
>TRBV30|TRBJ2-3|few|NA
CAWSVRRGADTQYF
TGTGCCTGGAGTGTACGTCGAGGGGCAGATACGCAGTATTTT
>TRBV27|TRBJ2-1|NA|NA
CASSSKQVTSSYNEQFF
TGTGCCAGCAGTTCCAAACAGGTTACGAGCTCCTACAATGAGCAGTTCTTC
>TRBV15|TRBJ1-1|NA|TRBD1
CATSRDSRGQGATNTEAFF
TGTGCCACCAGCAGAGATTCCCGGGGACAGGGGGCCACGAACACTGAAGCTTTCTTT
>TRBV6-1|TRBJ2-7|NA|NA
CASSEALSQGSYEQYF
TGTGCCAGCAGTGAAGCTCTGAGCCAGGGATCCTACGAGCAGTACTTC
>TRBV29-1|TRBJ1-1|NA|NA
CSYDLGDTEAFF
TGCAGCTACGACTTAGGAGACACTGAAGCTTTCTTT
>TRBV2|TRBJ1-6|NA|NA
CASSERALASPLHF
TGTGCCAGCAGTGAGAGGGCATTGGCCTCACCCCTCCACTTT
>TRBV2|TRBJ1-5|NA|TRBD1
CASRGTGSNQPQHF
TGTGCCAGCAGAGGGACAGGAAGCAATCAGCCCCAGCATTTT
>TRBV19|TRBJ1-6|NA|TRBD1
CAIPGTGDTGSPLHF
TGTGCCATTCCGGGGACAGGCGATACGGGTTCACCCCTCCACTTT
>TRBV5-1|TRBJ2-7|NA|TRBD2
CASSLAAGGVYEQYF
TGCGCCAGCAGCTTGGCGGCGGGAGGGGTCTACGAGCAGTACTTC
>TRBV20-1|TRBJ2-7|NA|NA
CSAGPYEQYF
TGCAGTGCCGGGCCCTACGAGCAGTACTTC
>TRBV7-2|TRBJ1-6|NA|TRBD1
CASSRKGQAQGSPLHF
TGTGCCAGCAGCCGCAAAGGACAGGCGCAAGGTTCACCCCTCCACTTT
>TRBV19|TRBJ2-3|NA|TRBD2
CASRGRTSGSADTQYF
TGTGCCAGTAGGGGCCGGACTAGCGGGAGTGCAGATACGCAGTATTTT
>TRBV7-2|TRBJ2-1|NA|TRBD2
CASSFPFGRVGIYNEQFF
TGTGCCAGCAGCTTCCCCTTCGGGAGGGTCGGGATTTACAATGAGCAGTTCTTC
>TRBV7-3|TRBJ2-3|once|TRBD1
CASSPTGTRDGTQYF
TGTGCCAGCAGTCCGACAGGGACAAGGGATGGTACGCAGTATTTT
>TRBV5-1|TRBJ2-7|NA|TRBD1
CASSWTGKSYEQYF
TGCGCCAGCAGCTGGACAGGAAAATCCTACGAGCAGTACTTC